The 23 T cell receptor beta chains in this list originate from one sample, sequenced in a study of T cells in Graves' hyperthyroidism and ophthalmopathy. What was amplified from RNA transcripts were TCR beta CDR3 regions. First-round RT-PCR of the TCR CDR3 relied on the HTBI primer set. MiXCR, run by TCRdb on the multiplex PCR reads, gives a single entry per CDR3 protein. This sample has a few hundred thousand distinct CDR3 sequences, with more than 15% found just once. Sequencing was performed on blood. All receptors come from a woman aged 40 to 50 with Graves' ophthalmopathy.

This rearrangement joins TRBV24-1 to TRBJ1-2; the match to TRBD1 covers 7 bases. V lost 4 bases and J lost 4; bases outside the gene matches: 5. The CDR3 is made up of 14 amino acids. The germline CDR1 and CDR2 sequences are KGHDR and SFDVKD. The CDR3 coding sequence is TGTGCCACCAGTGAGGTGACAGGGTTCTATGGCTACACCTTC. Protein product: CATSEVTGFYGYTF.

This clonotype has at least ten counts. The chain recombines TRBV11-2 with TRBJ1-2, with D possibly TRBD1 on 5 matching bases. V was shortened by 5 bases and J by 6 bases, with 16 bases between the two germline ends. This CDR3 spans 14 amino acids. CDR1 is SGHAT and CDR2 is FQNNGV in the germline V gene. CDR3 nucleotides: TGTGCCAGCAGCCCGCCTACAGGAGCTCATGGCTACACCTTC. Protein sequence: CASSPPTGAHGYTF. Filled out from reference TRBV11-2 and TRBJ1-2, the complete variable domain reads EAGVAQSPRYKIIEKRQSVAFWCNPISGHATLYWYQQILGQGPKLLIQFQNNGVVDDSQLPKDRFSAERLKGVDSTLKIQPAKLEDSAVYLCASSPPTGAHGYTFGSGTRLTVV.

This clonotype was observed at least ten times. V is TRBV6-1 and J is TRBJ2-3; the match to TRBD2 covers 8 bases. The CDR3 is 17 amino acids. Germline CDR1 MNHNS, CDR2 SASEGT. Losses at the gene ends were 3 bases for V and 1 base for J; bases not matched to a gene: 9. The CDR3 DNA reads as TGTGCCAGCAGTGAGTCCGTGACTAGCGAGGGCACAGATACGCAGTATTTT. It codes for CASSESVTSEGTDTQYF.

The chain couples TRBV3-1 to TRBJ2-2; 7 bases are shared with TRBD2. The junction had 8 bases not matched to a gene; V was cut back by 4 bases and J by 6 bases. The CDR3 runs to 15 residues. Germline CDR1 and CDR2: LGHDT and YNNKEL (reference sequence). The CDR3 DNA reads TGTGCCAGCAGCCGGAGGGCACTAGCGCCCGGGGAGCTGTTTTTT. Its protein is CASSRRALAPGELFF.

This clonotype was recorded at least ten times. Written as DNA, the CDR3 is TGTGCCAGCAGCTTATACATCCAAGTTGGGACTAGCGGGAGCTCCTACAATGAGCAGTTCTTC. It translates to CASSLYIQVGTSGSSYNEQFF. The chain couples TRBV7-8 to TRBJ2-1, with 14 bases lining up with TRBD2. The germline CDR1 and CDR2 sequences are SGHVS and FQNEAQ. V was pared by 2 bases and J by 0 bases, with 12 bases of the junction left unmatched. The CDR3 is 21 amino acids.

This clonotype appeared many times. This chain links TRBV11-1 with TRBJ2-1; D might be TRBD1 (5 bases). Looked up from germline, CDR1 is SGHAT and CDR2 is FQDESV (reference sequence). CDR3 length equals 14 residues. Trimming took 5 bases from V and 0 from J, leaving 8 bases between them. CDR3 coding DNA: TGTGCCAGCAGCCCAGGGCGCTCCTACAATGAGCAGTTCTTC. Translation: CASSPGRSYNEQFF.

This sequence joins TRBV2 and TRBJ1-2, with a weak D call TRBD1 (6 bases). This CDR3 comprises 15 residues. From germline, CDR1 is SNHLY and CDR2 FYNNEI. V was clipped by 5 bases and J by 7 bases, with 20 bases between them. The CDR3 loop reads CASSPREGGSFGYTF. CDR3 coding DNA: TGTGCCAGCAGTCCCCGGGAGGGGGGATCGTTTGGCTACACCTTC. Looking up the rest from reference TRBV2 and TRBJ1-2 gives the full variable domain: EPEVTQTPSHQVTQMGQEVILRCVPISNHLYFYWYRQILGQKVEFLVSFYNNEISEKSEIFDDQFSVERPDGSNFTLKIRSTKLEDSAMYFCASSPREGGSFGYTFGSGTRLTVV.

This clonotype occurred a few times. The chain has TRBV11-2 and TRBJ1-2; 11 nucleotides match TRBD1. The CDR3 has 17 residues. J lost 4 bases, V lost 2 bases, and 9 bases had no gene match. CDR1 is SGHAT and CDR2 is FQNNGV in the germline V gene. Here the CDR3 reads CASSLTIGTGGPYGYTF. Here the CDR3 DNA reads TGTGCCAGCAGCTTAACTATAGGGACAGGGGGTCCCTATGGCTACACCTTC.

This clonotype was recorded many times. This chain connects TRBV12-3 or TRBV12-4 to TRBJ1-5; tentatively, D is TRBD1 (5 bases). This CDR3 region has 13 residues. Trimming removed 8 bases from V and 2 bases from J, with 10 bases in between. Written as DNA, the CDR3 is TGTGCCAGCCGGGGGGGAGGCAATCAGCCCCAGCATTTT. Its translation: CASRGGGNQPQHF.

This chain links TRBV5-1 with TRBJ2-1, with D tentatively TRBD1 or TRBD2 (5 bases each). The V and J ends lost 4 bases and 4 bases respectively, with 15 bases between them. The CDR3 loop spans 15 amino acids. CDR1 and CDR2 from the germline V gene are SGHRS and YFSETQ. The CDR3 here is CASSPGRNPYNEQFF. CDR3 DNA: TGCGCCAGCAGCCCGGGACGGAACCCGTACAATGAGCAGTTCTTC.

CDR3 sequence reads: CASSVHSPGRAWVRGTGELFF. Here the CDR3 DNA reads TGTGCCAGCAGCGTCCATTCACCGGGACGAGCGTGGGTCCGGGGCACCGGGGAGCTGTTTTTT. V is TRBV7-2 and J is TRBJ2-2; D may be TRBD1 or TRBD2 (5 bases each). The V end lost 5 bases, the J end lost 4 bases, and 32 bases lay between the germline ends. The CDR3 is 21 amino acids. Germline CDR1 and CDR2: SGHTA and FQGNSA.

The V gene is TRBV7-2, the J gene TRBJ2-1; 9 nucleotides match TRBD2. CDR1 is SGHTA, CDR2 FQGNSA, per germline. J lost 3 bases, V lost 5 bases, and 8 bases had no gene match. The CDR3 runs 16 residues. The CDR3 spells CASSRIAGAVYNEQFF. The CDR3 DNA reads as TGTGCCAGCAGCAGAATAGCGGGAGCGGTCTACAATGAGCAGTTCTTC.

The V gene is TRBV5-1, the J gene TRBJ1-4; D is ambiguous. The length of the CDR3 is 14 residues. Trimming removed 7 bases from V and 0 bases from J, with 10 bases in between. Germline CDR1 is SGHRS and CDR2 is YFSETQ. Here the CDR3 DNA reads TGCGCCAGCCAGCTCCAACCAACTAATGAAAAACTGTTTTTT. It translates to CASQLQPTNEKLFF.

This clonotype was seen ten or more times. The rearrangement uses TRBV6-2 or TRBV6-3 and TRBJ2-5, with TRBD1 as a possible D gene (5 bases). V lost 2 bases, J lost 4 bases, and 14 bases lay in between. Germline V gene lookup returns CDR1 MNHEY and CDR2 SVGEGT. The CDR3 is 15 residues long. As DNA, the CDR3 is TGTGCCAGCAGTTACGGGCAGGGATCGACAGAGACCCAGTACTTC. As protein: CASSYGQGSTETQYF.

The chain couples TRBV6-1 to TRBJ2-4; the D gene is possibly TRBD2 (7 bases). Germline V CDR1 and CDR2: MNHNS, SASEGT. V was pared by 2 bases and J by 6 bases, with 20 bases between. This CDR3 comprises 17 residues. The chain's CDR3 is CASSENPLGGALNIQYF. CDR3 nucleotides: TGTGCCAGCAGTGAAAACCCCCTAGGGGGGGCTTTAAACATTCAGTACTTC.

The sample holds many counts of this clonotype. The chain combines TRBV28 with TRBJ2-1, with 8 bases aligning to TRBD1. The V and J ends lost 4 bases and 14 bases, in that order; junction bases with no gene match: 7. This CDR3 has 12 amino acids. Germline loops: CDR1 MDHEN, CDR2 SYDVKM. CDR3 amino acids: CASSSPGQAKFF. The DNA of the CDR3 is TGTGCCAGCAGTTCCCCGGGACAGGCAAAGTTCTTC.

This clonotype was seen at least ten times. The J gene is TRBJ2-5, the V gene TRBV28; a weak D match, TRBD1 (5 bases). V lost 6 bases to trimming and J lost 6 bases, with 17 bases between them. The germline CDR1 and CDR2 sequences are MDHEN and SYDVKM. CDR3 size: 14 residues. CDR3: CASSKQANMKTQYF. The CDR3 DNA reads TGTGCCAGCAGCAAACAGGCGAACATGAAGACCCAGTACTTC.

The rearrangement joins TRBV4-1 to TRBJ1-4; no reliable D call. Per the germline V gene, CDR1 is MGHRA and CDR2 is YSYEKL. V was cut by 0 bases and J by 0 bases, with 5 bases left in between. The CDR3 contains 15 residues. CDR3 nucleotides: TGCGCCAGCAGCCAAGATCGGGCAACTAATGAAAAACTGTTTTTT. Translating it yields CASSQDRATNEKLFF.

This clonotype was counted many times. The V and J genes are TRBV30 and TRBJ2-7; 7 bases match TRBD1. The CDR3 spans 15 residues. V shed 0 bases, J shed 5 bases, and the junction held 10 bases outside the gene matches. CDR1 is GTSNPN and CDR2 is SVGIG in the germline V gene (reference sequence). In DNA, the CDR3 is TGTGCCTGGAGTGTAGGGCCCAGCGGACAGGACGAGCAGTACTTC. This translates into CAWSVGPSGQDEQYF.

This clonotype was detected ten times or more. This chain uses TRBV20-1 with TRBJ2-3; 13 bases agree with TRBD2. The length of the CDR3 is 15 residues. With 5 bases clipped from V and 1 base from J, the junction kept 3 bases outside the gene matches. From germline, CDR1 is DFQATT and CDR2 SNEGSKA (reference sequence). For the CDR3, the DNA is TGCAGTGCTCCTGGACTAGCGGGGGGCACAGATACGCAGTATTTT. Its protein is CSAPGLAGGTDTQYF.

This chain uses TRBV28 with TRBJ2-7, with a weak D call TRBD1 (6 bases). Germline V lookup: CDR1 MDHEN, CDR2 SYDVKM. Trimming removed 6 bases at V and 6 bases at J, with 21 bases between. This CDR3 is 15 amino acids long. The CDR3 coding sequence is TGTGCCAGCAGCGAGGGACAACCTACGGTCCCCGAGCAGTACTTC. Protein: CASSEGQPTVPEQYF.

The sample holds many counts of this clonotype. The chain is built from TRBV28 and TRBJ2-4; D tentatively fits TRBD1 or TRBD2 (6 bases each). This CDR3 is 16 amino acids long. Trimming took off 6 bases at V and 1 base at J, with 16 bases between the two ends. CDR1 is MDHEN, CDR2 SYDVKM, per germline. CDR3 amino acids: CASSPGARRAKNIQYF. The CDR3 DNA follows: TGTGCCAGCAGCCCGGGGGCTCGAAGGGCCAAAAACATTCAGTACTTC. Based on the CDR3 plus reference TRBV28 and TRBJ2-4, the full variable domain is DVKVTQSSRYLVKRTGEKVFLECVQDMDHENMFWYRQDPGLGLRLIYFSYDVKMKEKGDIPEGYSVSREKKERFSLILESASTNQTSMYLCASSPGARRAKNIQYFGAGTRLSVL.

The chain is built from TRBV14 and TRBJ1-1, with 7 bases identical to TRBD1. Germline CDR1 and CDR2: SGHDN and FVKESK. The V gene end was trimmed by 1 base and the J gene end by 6 bases; junction bases not matched to a gene: 8. The CDR3 totals 15 residues. The CDR3 is CASSQGRGDRSEAFF. The CDR3 DNA sequence: TGTGCCAGCAGCCAAGGGAGGGGGGACAGATCTGAAGCTTTCTTT.